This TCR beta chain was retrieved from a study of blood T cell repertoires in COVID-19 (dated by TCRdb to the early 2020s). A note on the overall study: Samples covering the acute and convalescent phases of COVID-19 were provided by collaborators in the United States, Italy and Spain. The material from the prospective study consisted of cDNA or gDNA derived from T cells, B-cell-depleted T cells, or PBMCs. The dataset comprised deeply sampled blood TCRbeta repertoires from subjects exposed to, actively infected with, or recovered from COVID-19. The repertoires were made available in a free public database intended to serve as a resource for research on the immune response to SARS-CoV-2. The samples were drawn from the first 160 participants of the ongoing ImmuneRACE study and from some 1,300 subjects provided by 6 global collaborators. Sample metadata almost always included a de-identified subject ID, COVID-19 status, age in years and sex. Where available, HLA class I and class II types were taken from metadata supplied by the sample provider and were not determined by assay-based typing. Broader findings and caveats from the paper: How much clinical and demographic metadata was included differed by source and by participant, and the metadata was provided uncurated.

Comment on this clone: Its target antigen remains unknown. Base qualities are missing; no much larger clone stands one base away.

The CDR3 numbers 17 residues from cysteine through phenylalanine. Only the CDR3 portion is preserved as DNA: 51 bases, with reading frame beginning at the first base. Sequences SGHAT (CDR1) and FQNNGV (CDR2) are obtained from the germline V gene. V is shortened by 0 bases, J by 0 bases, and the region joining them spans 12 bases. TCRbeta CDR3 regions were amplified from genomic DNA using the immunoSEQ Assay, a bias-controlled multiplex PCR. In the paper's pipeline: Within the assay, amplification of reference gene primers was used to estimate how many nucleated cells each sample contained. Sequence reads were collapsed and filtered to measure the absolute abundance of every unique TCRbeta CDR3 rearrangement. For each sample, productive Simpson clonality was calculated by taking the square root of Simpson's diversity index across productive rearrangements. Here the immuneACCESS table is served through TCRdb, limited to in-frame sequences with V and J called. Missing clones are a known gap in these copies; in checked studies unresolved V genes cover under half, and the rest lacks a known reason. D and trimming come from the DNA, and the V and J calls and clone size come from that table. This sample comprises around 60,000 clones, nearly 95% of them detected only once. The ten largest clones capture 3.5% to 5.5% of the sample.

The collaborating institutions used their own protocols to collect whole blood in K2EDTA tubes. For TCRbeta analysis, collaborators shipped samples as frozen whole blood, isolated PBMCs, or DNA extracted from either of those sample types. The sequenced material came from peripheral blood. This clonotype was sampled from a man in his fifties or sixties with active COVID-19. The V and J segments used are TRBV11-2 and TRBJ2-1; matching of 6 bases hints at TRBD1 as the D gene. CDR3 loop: CASSLEGAVSSYNEQFF. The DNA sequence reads TGTGCCAGCAGCTTAGAGGGGGCAGTATCCTCCTACAATGAGCAGTTCTTC.